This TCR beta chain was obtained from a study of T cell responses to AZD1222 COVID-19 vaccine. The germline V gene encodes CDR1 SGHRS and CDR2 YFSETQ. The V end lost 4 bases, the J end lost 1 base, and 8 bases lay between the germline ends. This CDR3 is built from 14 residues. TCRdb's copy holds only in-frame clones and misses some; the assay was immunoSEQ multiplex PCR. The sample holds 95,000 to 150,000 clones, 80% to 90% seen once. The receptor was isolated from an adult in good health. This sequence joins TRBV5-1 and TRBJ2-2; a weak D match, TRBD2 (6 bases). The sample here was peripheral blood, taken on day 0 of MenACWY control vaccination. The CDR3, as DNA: TGCGCCAGCAGCGTTAGCGGGAACACCGGGGAGCTGTTTTTT. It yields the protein CASSVSGNTGELFF.